The 2 T cell receptor beta chains below all came from one sample that was sequenced in a study of shared clonotypes between healthy human individuals. TCRdb keeps only in-frame clones here, not all; method: immunoSEQ multiplex PCR. The sample shows around 600,000 clones, 95% to 98% of them seen only once. Terminally differentiated effector memory CD45RA+ cells were excluded from the naive CD8 cells, which were CD45RO-negative and positively selected for CCR7. Sequenced sample: naive CD8+ T cells sorted from blood. The receptor set was obtained from a man younger than 40 in good health.

Concerning this clone: Other DNA sequences in the same sample also yield this CDR3. The gene calls are TRBV29-1 and TRBJ2-7; TRBD2 agrees at 10 bases. The V and J ends lost 3 bases and 4 bases, in that order; junction bases with no gene match: 3. CDR3 length: 13 amino acids. From germline, CDR1 is SQVTM and CDR2 ANQGSEA. The CDR3 loop is CSVEASGSYEQYF. In DNA, the CDR3 is TGCAGCGTTGAGGCTAGCGGGAGTTACGAGCAGTACTTC.

The rearrangement links TRBV2 to TRBJ1-1; D is ambiguous. The germline CDR1 and CDR2 sequences are SNHLY and FYNNEI. The V end lost 4 bases, the J end lost 1 base, and 7 bases lay between the germline ends. CDR3 size: 13 residues. The CDR3 region has the DNA TGTGCCAGCAGTGGGATCCCGAACACTGAAGCTTTCTTT. This translates into CASSGIPNTEAFF.